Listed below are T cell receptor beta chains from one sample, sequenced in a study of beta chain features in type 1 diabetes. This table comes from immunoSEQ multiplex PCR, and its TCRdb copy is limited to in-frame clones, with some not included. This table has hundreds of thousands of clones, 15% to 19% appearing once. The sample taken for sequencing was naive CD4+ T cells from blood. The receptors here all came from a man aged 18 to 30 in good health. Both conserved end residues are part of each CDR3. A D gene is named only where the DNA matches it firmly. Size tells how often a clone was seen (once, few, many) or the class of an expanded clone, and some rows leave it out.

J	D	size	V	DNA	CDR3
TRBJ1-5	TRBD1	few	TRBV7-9	TGTGCCAGCAGCGCCGGACAGGGGGCGTCTCAGCCCCAGCATTTT	CASSAGQGASQPQHF
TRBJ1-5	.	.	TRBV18	TGTGCCAGCTCACCACCCGGGGGCGGAGGCAATCAGCCCCAGCATTTT	CASSPPGGGGNQPQHF
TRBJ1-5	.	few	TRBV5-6	TGTGCCAGCAGCCGGGACAGCAATCAGCCCCAGCATTTT	CASSRDSNQPQHF
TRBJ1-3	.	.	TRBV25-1	TGTGCCAGCAGTGATGGGGGAATAAACACCATATATTTT	CASSDGGINTIYF
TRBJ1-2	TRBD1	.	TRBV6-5	TGTGCCAGCAGTTACGGGACAGGGAACTATGGCTACACCTTC	CASSYGTGNYGYTF
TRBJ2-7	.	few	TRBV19	TGTGCCAGTAGCTCCGGATACGAGCAGTACTTC	CASSSGYEQYF
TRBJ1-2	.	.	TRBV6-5	TGTGCCAGCAGCGACAGGAGGTGGGGCTACACCTTC	CASSDRRWGYTF
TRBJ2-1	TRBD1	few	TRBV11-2	TGTGCCAGCAGGCGTCCGGGACAGGGGATGAGATCGTTCTTC	CASRRPGQGMRSFF
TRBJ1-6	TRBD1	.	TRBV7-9	TGTGCCAGCAGCGGCTCCGGGACAGTAAATTCACCCCTCCACTTT	CASSGSGTVNSPLHF
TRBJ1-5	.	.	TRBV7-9	TGTGCCAGCAGCCTTCAGGGTACAGATCAGCCCCAGCATTTT	CASSLQGTDQPQHF
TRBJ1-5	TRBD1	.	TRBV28	TGTGCCAGCACCCCGGGACAGTTTCGAGAACAGCCCCAGCATTTT	CASTPGQFREQPQHF
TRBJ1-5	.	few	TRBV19	TGTGCCAGTAGTATAGCAAACAGGGCGGGAAGCAATCAGCCCCAGCATTTT	CASSIANRAGSNQPQHF
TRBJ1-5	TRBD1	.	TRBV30	TGTGCCTGGAAGGGACAGGGTGCCCAGCCCCAGCATTTT	CAWKGQGAQPQHF